This T cell receptor (beta chain) is from a study of blood T cell dynamics during melanoma immunotherapy. The CDR3 length is 19 residues. Time point described: week 3, after first cycle of checkpoint inhibitor. Response was assessed by RECIST 1.1 at 12 weeks, except a couple of rapid progressors. Each bulk PBMC sample had roughly 400 ng DNA loaded. Using immunoSEQ multiplex PCR, the repertoire was profiled, and TCRdb retains in-frame clones only, with some absent. The sample yields 8,000 to 13,000 clones, about 85% seen once. The sequence came from a human donor with melanoma. The rearrangement links TRBV21-1 to TRBJ2-7. TRBV21-1 is deemed a pseudogene. Material: blood, obtained from a patient treated with checkpoint blockade. In DNA, the CDR3 is TGTGCCAGCAGCAAAGTAGAAGGTGCGGTGACTCGGGCACCCTACGAGCAGTACTTC. Translating it yields CASSKVEGAVTRAPYEQYF.